These 25 T cell receptor beta chains were all obtained from the same sample, sequenced in a study of OX40 agonist ivuxolimab in advanced cancers. Here immunoSEQ multiplex PCR was the method, and the copy in TCRdb shows in-frame clones only, minus some. Of just under 65,000 clones detected, roughly four fifths appear once; the ten largest clones hold about 9.1%. The sequencing here drew on CD4+ or CD8+ T cells sorted from blood, taken in a trial of the OX40 agonist ivuxolimab. Receptors were obtained from an adult with an advanced solid tumor such as melanoma, head and neck, liver or kidney cancer.

V usage is TRBV5-1 and J usage is TRBJ2-7; 7 bases are a match to TRBD1. Germline V lookup: CDR1 SGHRS, CDR2 YFSETQ. There are 15 residues in the CDR3. V was pared by 4 bases and J by 2 bases, with 9 bases of the junction left unmatched. The CDR3 nucleotides read TGCGCCAGCAGCCAACCGGACAGGAAGACCTACGAGCAGTACTTC. Translated: CASSQPDRKTYEQYF.

The chain carries TRBV5-5 and TRBJ2-7; 7 nucleotides match TRBD2. The CDR3 consists of 16 residues. The germline V gene encodes CDR1 SGHKS and CDR2 YYEKEE (reference sequence). With V trimmed by 0 bases and J by 1 base, 7 bases remained unmatched. Here the CDR3 reads CASSLGTSPVSYEQYF. DNA of the CDR3: TGTGCCAGCAGCTTGGGGACTAGTCCAGTATCCTACGAGCAGTACTTC.

The chain is built from TRBV7-2 and TRBJ1-2, with TRBD1 as a possible D gene (6 bases). The CDR3 has 13 residues. Germline assignment: CDR1 SGHTA and CDR2 FQGNSA. V was cut by 2 bases and J by 8 bases, with 12 bases left in between. The CDR3 region has the DNA TGTGCCAGCAGCTTAATGGGACAATACGGCTACACCTTC. Its translation is CASSLMGQYGYTF.

There are a few counts of this clone. The gene calls are TRBV7-9 and TRBJ1-6, with 8 bases aligning to TRBD1. The CDR3 consists of 14 residues. The germline CDR1 and CDR2 sequences are SEHNR and FQNEAQ (reference sequence). The ends lost 5 bases at V and 6 bases at J; junction bases unmatched: 3. CDR3 DNA: TGTGCCAGCAGCCAGGGACAGGCTAATTCACCCCTCCACTTT. As protein: CASSQGQANSPLHF. Complete variable domain (other parts from reference TRBV7-9 and TRBJ1-6): DTGVSQNPRHKITKRGQNVTFRCDPISEHNRLYWYRQTLGQGPEFLTYFQNEAQLEKSRLLSDRFSAERPKGSFSTLEIQRTEQGDSAMYLCASSQGQANSPLHFGNGTRLTVT.

This chain links TRBV9 with TRBJ2-3; 14 bases agree with TRBD2. Germline CDR1 and CDR2: SGDLS and YYNGEE. The CDR3 covers 16 residues. Losses at the gene ends were 2 bases for V and 1 base for J; bases not matched to a gene: 0. The DNA of the CDR3 is TGTGCCAGCAGCGTGACTAGCGGGAGGGGCACAGATACGCAGTATTTT. Residues: CASSVTSGRGTDTQYF.

In its sample, this clone was seen a few times. The CDR3 DNA reads as TGTGCCAGCACCCTCGTCCCGGGACAGGGGGCCGCCGGGGAGCTGTTTTTT. This gives the protein CASTLVPGQGAAGELFF. This chain links TRBV11-2 with TRBJ2-2, with 12 bases fitting TRBD1. The J segment lost 6 bases and the V segment lost 7 bases, leaving 12 bases of the junction unmatched. CDR3 length: 17 residues. The germline V gene has CDR1 SGHAT and CDR2 FQNNGV.

This chain uses TRBV2 with TRBJ1-5; 10 bases are a match to TRBD1. Trimming removed 4 bases from V and 7 bases from J; junction bases left unmatched: 7. CDR1 and CDR2 from the germline V gene are SNHLY and FYNNEI. This CDR3 has 15 amino acids. The CDR3: CASSGQGAGGQPQHF. CDR3 nucleotide sequence: TGTGCCAGCAGTGGACAGGGGGCTGGAGGACAGCCCCAGCATTTT.

J is TRBJ1-2 and V is TRBV5-1; tentative D call: TRBD1 (6 bases). The CDR3 is 12 amino acids. CDR1 is SGHRS, CDR2 YFSETQ, per germline. The ends were cut back, 3 bases at V and 6 bases at J, with 9 bases in the middle. CDR3 sequence reads: CASSYHRDGYTF. The DNA for the CDR3 is TGCGCCAGCAGCTATCACAGGGATGGCTACACCTTC.

J is TRBJ2-5 and V is TRBV18; D is uncertain. V lost 2 bases and J 5 bases, leaving 6 bases between the germline ends. Per germline, CDR1 KGHSH and CDR2 LQKENI. The CDR3 runs 12 residues. The DNA for the CDR3 is TGTGCCAGCTCACCATCAAGCGAGACCCAGTACTTC. Its translation: CASSPSSETQYF. The variable domain in full, completed from reference TRBV18 and TRBJ2-5, reads NAGVMQNPRHLVRRRGQEARLRCSPMKGHSHVYWYRQLPEEGLKFMVYLQKENIIDESGMPKERFSAEFPKEGPSILRIQQVVRGDSAAYFCASSPSSETQYFGPGTRLLVL.

The chain joins TRBV7-6 to TRBJ2-2; the D is unclear. The V and J ends lost 2 bases and 7 bases respectively, with 8 bases between them. The germline CDR1 and CDR2 sequences are SGHVS and FNYEAQ. The CDR3 sequence is 13 residues long. The CDR3 nucleotides read TGTGCCAGCAGCTTAAGGATTCACGGGGAGCTGTTTTTT. Amino acid sequence: CASSLRIHGELFF.

V and J are TRBV11-2 and TRBJ1-3; a weak D match, TRBD1 (5 bases). The V and J ends lost 6 bases and 2 bases respectively, with 14 bases between them. This CDR3 comprises 15 residues. CDR1 is SGHAT and CDR2 is FQNNGV in the germline V gene. The CDR3 bases are TGTGCCAGCAGACCAGCCGGGGGGACTGGAAACACCATATATTTT. This gives the protein CASRPAGGTGNTIYF. Drawing the rest from reference TRBV11-2 and TRBJ1-3, the complete variable domain is EAGVAQSPRYKIIEKRQSVAFWCNPISGHATLYWYQQILGQGPKLLIQFQNNGVVDDSQLPKDRFSAERLKGVDSTLKIQPAKLEDSAVYLCASRPAGGTGNTIYFGEGSWLTVV.

The CDR3 nucleotides read TGCGCCAGCAGCTTGGATCGACTTGAGCAGTACTTC. Its translation: CASSLDRLEQYF. V and J are TRBV5-1 and TRBJ2-7; D is unclear. Germline CDR1 is SGHRS and CDR2 is YFSETQ. Trimming took 0 bases from V and 7 from J, leaving 8 bases between them. This CDR3 has 12 amino acids.

The V gene is TRBV10-3, the J gene TRBJ2-5, with 9 nucleotides matching TRBD1. CDR3 length: 13 residues. The germline V gene has CDR1 ENHRY and CDR2 SYGVKD. The J segment lost 11 bases and the V segment lost 7 bases, leaving 11 bases of the junction unmatched. The chain's CDR3 is CAINTVQGAEQYF. As DNA, the CDR3 is TGTGCCATCAACACAGTACAGGGGGCAGAGCAGTACTTC.

CDR3 in amino acids: CASSLAVIKPQHF. CDR3 coding DNA: TGTGCCAGTAGTCTGGCAGTAATCAAGCCCCAGCATTTT. This sequence joins TRBV19 and TRBJ1-5; D remains unclear. The V and J ends lost 5 bases and 8 bases respectively, with 13 bases between them. Germline-derived CDR1 and CDR2 are LNHDA and SQIVND (reference sequence). This CDR3 is built from 13 residues.

V and J are TRBV19 and TRBJ1-4; D remains ambiguous. This CDR3 is 16 amino acids long. CDR1 is LNHDA and CDR2 is SQIVND in the germline V gene (reference sequence). V dropped 6 bases and J dropped 0 bases, with 14 bases sitting between them. CDR3 DNA: TGTGCCAGTAGCTCCACTCACCTTTCAACTAATGAAAAACTGTTTTTT. This translates into CASSSTHLSTNEKLFF.

This clone was recorded a few times. Here the CDR3 reads CASSPINGASGYTF. CDR3 nucleotide sequence: TGTGCCAGCTCACCAATTAATGGGGCCAGTGGCTACACCTTC. The J gene is TRBJ1-2, the V gene TRBV18; tentative D call: TRBD1 (5 bases). The CDR3 covers 14 residues. Trimming took 2 bases from V and 7 from J, leaving 14 bases between them. Germline CDR1 reads KGHSH; CDR2 reads LQKENI.

This chain uses TRBV29-1 with TRBJ2-3, with TRBD1 matching over 8 bases. Per germline, CDR1 SQVTM and CDR2 ANQGSEA. The CDR3 runs 14 residues. V was clipped by 5 bases and J by 2 bases; unmatched bases: 6. CDR3: CSVRDRGYTDTQYF. CDR3 DNA sequence: TGCAGCGTTCGAGACAGGGGCTACACAGATACGCAGTATTTT.

V and J are TRBV19 and TRBJ2-5; D remains ambiguous. Germline V lookup: CDR1 LNHDA, CDR2 SQIVND (reference sequence). This CDR3 comprises 13 residues. V was shortened by 4 bases and J by 7 bases, with 13 bases between the two germline ends. In DNA form, the CDR3 reads TGTGCCAGTAGTACGAATGCGAAGGGGACCCAGTACTTC. Its translation is CASSTNAKGTQYF. The full variable domain, in which reference TRBV19 and TRBJ2-5 provide the parts outside the CDR3, is DGGITQSPKYLFRKEGQNVTLSCEQNLNHDAMYWYRQDPGQGLRLIYYSQIVNDFQKGDIAEGYSVSREKKESFPLTVTSAQKNPTAFYLCASSTNAKGTQYFGPGTRLLVL.

The rearrangement uses TRBV4-1 and TRBJ1-1, with D hard to call. The germline V and J ends were trimmed by 3 bases and 0 bases, with 14 bases remaining between them. This CDR3 is built from 16 residues. Germline lookup yields CDR1 MGHRA and CDR2 YSYEKL. The CDR3 DNA sequence: TGCGCCAGCAGCCACCTAGGACGTAGCATGAACACTGAAGCTTTCTTT. It encodes CASSHLGRSMNTEAFF.

Notes on this clone: Mismatch with germline at one junction end may stem from a read error. The V and J genes are TRBV7-2 and TRBJ2-1, with 10 positions matching TRBD2. Germline CDR1 reads SGHTA; CDR2 reads FQGNSA. This CDR3 region has 13 residues. This chain's CDR3 is CAGRTSGYNEQFF. The CDR3 region has the DNA TGTGCCGGCAGGACTAGCGGATACAATGAGCAGTTCTTC.

This chain links TRBV6-5 with TRBJ2-7; D is unresolved. Germline CDR1 MNHEY, CDR2 SVGAGI. V lost 2 bases to trimming and J lost 4 bases, with 6 bases between them. The CDR3 covers 12 residues. The CDR3, as DNA: TGTGCCAGCAGTTACAAAGGGTACGAGCAGTACTTC. Translated, it gives CASSYKGYEQYF.

Regarding this clone: Within the sample, other DNA sequences also encode this same CDR3. The CDR3 loop is CASSLGTSGVETQYF. CDR3 DNA sequence: TGCGCCAGCAGCTTGGGGACTAGCGGAGTGGAGACCCAGTACTTC. The chain carries TRBV5-1 and TRBJ2-5, with 10 bases lining up with TRBD2. CDR1 and CDR2 (germline): SGHRS, YFSETQ. Trimming at V came to 0 bases and at J to 5 bases, leaving 4 bases not matched to a gene. The CDR3 extends over 15 amino acids.

J is TRBJ2-7 and V is TRBV11-2, with TRBD1 matching 8 bases. V gave up 5 bases and J gave up 6 bases; unmatched junction bases: 6. The CDR3 loop spans 13 amino acids. CDR1 is SGHAT, CDR2 FQNNGV, per germline. The CDR3 region has the DNA TGTGCCAGCAGCCCAGACAGGGGACCCGAGCAGTACTTC. It translates to CASSPDRGPEQYF. Combining the CDR3 with reference TRBV11-2 and TRBJ2-7 gives the whole variable domain EAGVAQSPRYKIIEKRQSVAFWCNPISGHATLYWYQQILGQGPKLLIQFQNNGVVDDSQLPKDRFSAERLKGVDSTLKIQPAKLEDSAVYLCASSPDRGPEQYFGPGTRLTVT.

V is TRBV5-4 and J is TRBJ1-2, with D possibly matching TRBD1 (5 bases). Germline values: CDR1 SGHNT, CDR2 YYREEE (reference sequence). V was shortened by 1 base and J by 2 bases, with 9 bases between the two germline ends. The CDR3 contains 14 residues. In nucleotides, the CDR3 is TGTGCCAGCAGCTTGCAGGGTAGGAACTATGGCTACACCTTC. This codes for CASSLQGRNYGYTF.

V gene TRBV14 combines with J gene TRBJ2-1, with 15 positions matching TRBD2. V shed 4 bases and J 2 bases; nucleotides not matched to a gene: 9. Germline values: CDR1 SGHDN, CDR2 FVKESK. CDR3 length equals 19 residues. The CDR3 DNA reads TGTGCCAGCAGCCCCGGGACTAGCGGGAGGAGGTGGCCCTACAATGAGCAGTTCTTC. This encodes CASSPGTSGRRWPYNEQFF.